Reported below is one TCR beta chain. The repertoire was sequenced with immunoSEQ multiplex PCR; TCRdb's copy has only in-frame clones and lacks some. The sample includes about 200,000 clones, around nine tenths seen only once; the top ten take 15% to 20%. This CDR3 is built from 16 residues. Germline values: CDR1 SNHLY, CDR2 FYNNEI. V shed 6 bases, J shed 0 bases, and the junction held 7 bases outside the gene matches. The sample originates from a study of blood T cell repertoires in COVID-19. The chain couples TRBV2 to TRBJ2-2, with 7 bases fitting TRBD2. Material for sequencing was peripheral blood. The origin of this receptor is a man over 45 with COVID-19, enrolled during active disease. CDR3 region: CASSPQGGTNTGELFF. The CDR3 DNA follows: TGTGCCAGCAGCCCCCAGGGAGGGACGAACACCGGGGAGCTGTTTTTT.